This TCR beta chain was observed in a study of cytomegalovirus exposure and HLA in healthy donors. This clone was seen ten or more times. PCR amplification relied on 60 Vbeta primers (plus 13 Jbeta primers). Measured with immunoSEQ multiplex PCR; TCRdb has only the in-frame clones, and not every one. Found here are about 130,000 clones, over 65% of them singletons; the top ten hold around 4%. CDR1 and CDR2 from the germline V gene are SQVTM and ANQGSEA. This CDR3 region has 12 residues. V was clipped by 4 bases and J by 3 bases, with 8 bases between them. This chain links TRBV29-1 with TRBJ2-3; perhaps TRBD1 as D (5 bases). This receptor was obtained from a man in his forties or fifties in good health and CMV-seropositive. The sample consisted of PBMCs. The CDR3 region has the DNA TGCAGCGTTGGCCAGGGAACAGATACGCAGTATTTT. It yields the protein CSVGQGTDTQYF.